One and the same sample provided the 13 T cell receptor beta chains below, sequenced in a study of CD8+ T cells in alopecia areata. Isolated RNA was reverse transcribed into cDNA used as the sequencing template. Clones were sequenced by immunoSEQ multiplex PCR, and TCRdb holds only the in-frame ones, with some missing. Of about 130,000 clones in the sample, 58% are singletons; the top ten hold roughly 6.7%. The source material was CD4+ T cells sorted from blood, sampled at week 0. Receptor source: a human donor with alopecia areata.

A few counts support this clone. The chain links TRBV5-5 to TRBJ2-3; D perhaps matches TRBD2 (6 bases). V lost 4 bases and J lost 1, with 10 bases in between. This CDR3 has 14 residues. The V gene's germline CDR1 is SGHKS and CDR2 YYEKEE (reference sequence). The CDR3 coding sequence is TGTGCCAGCAGCCCTAGCGTCGGCACAGATACGCAGTATTTT. This encodes CASSPSVGTDTQYF.

This rearrangement joins TRBV29-1 to TRBJ1-2; D is uncertain. V lost 0 bases and J 2 bases, leaving 22 bases between the germline ends. CDR1 SQVTM and CDR2 ANQGSEA come from the germline V gene. The length of the CDR3 is 18 residues. The CDR3 DNA reads TGCAGCGTTGAAGATCAAATCTTCGCCGGCAGGAGAAACTATGGCTACACCTTC. As protein: CSVEDQIFAGRRNYGYTF.

V usage is TRBV5-1 and J usage is TRBJ1-5; perhaps TRBD1 as D (5 bases). Trimming shortened V by 4 bases and J by 5 bases, and 16 bases separated the two germline ends. Germline V gene data show CDR1 as SGHRS and CDR2 as YFSETQ. This CDR3 region has 15 residues. CDR3 bases: TGCGCCAGCAGCCCTTCGGGGGAGGCCGATCAGCCCCAGCATTTT. Translation: CASSPSGEADQPQHF.

The gene calls are TRBV5-1 and TRBJ2-2; D unclear. The CDR3 totals 12 residues. Per the germline V gene, CDR1 is SGHRS and CDR2 is YFSETQ. V lost 7 bases, J lost 3 bases, and 7 bases lay in between. In DNA, the CDR3 is TGCGCCAGCCTCCAGGACACCGGGGAGCTGTTTTTT. Its translation: CASLQDTGELFF. The whole variable domain, filled in from reference TRBV5-1 and TRBJ2-2, reads KAGVTQTPRYLIKTRGQQVTLSCSPISGHRSVSWYQQTPGQGLQFLFEYFSETQRNKGNFPGRFSGRQFSNSRSEMNVSTLELGDSALYLCASLQDTGELFFGEGSRLTVL.

This clone was detected only a few times. This chain joins TRBV4-2 and TRBJ1-5, with TRBD1 matching 7 bases. V lost 1 base to trimming and J lost 4 bases; unmatched junction nucleotides: 7. The CDR3 is 16 amino acids. Germline V gives CDR1 LGHNA, CDR2 YNFKEQ. The CDR3 sequence: CASSQGEGQVNQPQHF. Written as DNA, the CDR3 is TGTGCCAGCAGCCAAGGGGAAGGACAGGTGAATCAGCCCCAGCATTTT.

The chain links TRBV11-1 to TRBJ2-1; 7 bases line up with TRBD1. Germline values: CDR1 SGHAT, CDR2 FQDESV (reference sequence). V gave up 6 bases and J gave up 1 base; unmatched junction bases: 9. The CDR3 totals 16 residues. The CDR3, as DNA: TGTGCCAGCAGGTCCCGGGACAGCCTTTCCTACAATGAGCAGTTCTTC. Encoded protein: CASRSRDSLSYNEQFF.

The chain uses TRBV30 and TRBJ2-2; D perhaps matches TRBD1 (5 bases). Germline values: CDR1 GTSNPN, CDR2 SVGIG (reference sequence). The CDR3 loop spans 13 amino acids. V was shortened by 1 base and J by 3 bases, with 6 bases between the two germline ends. CDR3 sequence: CAWSAQDTGELFF. DNA for the CDR3: TGTGCCTGGAGTGCACAGGACACCGGGGAGCTGTTTTTT.

A few counts support this clone. For the CDR3, the DNA is TGTGCCAGCAGCGCCGGAAGGAACCTGGGCTATGGCTACACCTTC. It codes for CASSAGRNLGYGYTF. The chain carries TRBV5-5 and TRBJ1-2; the D is unclear. The CDR3 totals 15 residues. V gave up 4 bases and J gave up 4 bases, with 17 bases separating them. Germline V CDR1 and CDR2: SGHKS, YYEKEE (reference sequence).

In DNA form, the CDR3 reads TGCAGCGTTGAGGACCGGAGAGCTGAAGCTTTCTTT. This translates into CSVEDRRAEAFF. The chain combines TRBV29-1 with TRBJ1-1; no firm D call. V gave up 3 bases and J gave up 6 bases, with 11 bases separating them. Germline V gene data show CDR1 as SQVTM and CDR2 as ANQGSEA. The CDR3 extends over 12 amino acids.

The chain links TRBV9 to TRBJ2-7, with TRBD2 identical over 7 bases. CDR3 length equals 17 residues. J lost 4 bases, V lost 0 bases, and 13 bases had no gene match. From germline, CDR1 is SGDLS and CDR2 YYNGEE. In DNA, the CDR3 is TGTGCCAGCAGCGTAGGCTCTGGGGACGGGGGGATTTACGAGCAGTACTTC. This codes for CASSVGSGDGGIYEQYF. Full variable domain (rest looked up from reference TRBV9 and TRBJ2-7): DSGVTQTPKHLITATGQRVTLRCSPRSGDLSVYWYQQSLDQGLQFLIQYYNGEERAKGNILERFSAQQFPDLHSELNLSSLELGDSALYFCASSVGSGDGGIYEQYFGPGTRLTVT.

The chain is built from TRBV11-2 and TRBJ2-7; D assignment may be TRBD1 or TRBD2 (5 bases each). Trimming left V 5 bases short and J 1 base short, with 15 bases between. The CDR3 sequence is 15 residues long. Germline lookup yields CDR1 SGHAT and CDR2 FQNNGV. CDR3 protein: CASSPTGTGSYEQYF. The CDR3 bases are TGTGCCAGCAGCCCCACCGGGACGGGTTCCTACGAGCAGTACTTC.

The chain is built from TRBV29-1 and TRBJ1-2, with 9 positions matching TRBD1. Germline CDR1 is SQVTM and CDR2 is ANQGSEA. V trimming: 4 bases; J trimming: 8 bases; junction bases outside the gene matches: 8. The CDR3 is 13 residues long. The CDR3 region is CSVGDTGGRGYTF. CDR3 bases: TGCAGCGTTGGGGATACAGGGGGCAGGGGCTACACCTTC.

The V call is TRBV15, the J call TRBJ2-6; D remains ambiguous. The CDR3 has 17 residues. Trimming removed 8 bases from V and 0 bases from J, with 17 bases in between. Germline V gene lookup returns CDR1 LNHNV and CDR2 YYDKDF (reference sequence). CDR3: CATRRTSSGSGANVLTF. In nucleotides, the CDR3 is TGTGCCACCCGCCGGACCTCGAGTGGCTCTGGGGCCAACGTCCTGACTTTC.